Included here is one T cell receptor (beta chain) sequence, with context. Its antigen specificity is not known. In total, approximately 610 healthy bone marrow donors made up the cohort. All cohort members were sampled while nominally healthy, although unrecorded immune exposures were likely present. The donor tested CMV seropositive and was one of the 289 seropositive cohort members. Every donor gave a peripheral blood sample, and the peripheral blood mononuclear cells from that sample were used for TCR beta sequencing. The Qiagen DNeasy Blood Extraction Kit was used to extract genomic DNA from the blood cell samples. CDR1 and CDR2 were assigned from the germline V gene as SGHDN and FVKESK. The CDR3 covers 15 residues, taking in both the cysteine and the phenylalanine. Only the CDR3 region is kept as DNA, spanning 45 bases read in frame from base 1. Here V drops 4 bases and J drops 1 base, and the junction holds 3 bases not matched to any gene.

This record comes from a study of cytomegalovirus exposure and HLA in healthy donors (TCRdb year 2017). Study-wide context: In an earlier analysis of under 600 of the donors, 250 to 350 Gb of sequence data and 117 million unique TCR beta sequences from approximately 180 million T cells were reported. An early release covering about 600 HLA-typed donors comprised approximately 300 gigabases of sequencing data and tens of millions of unique TCR sequences. Of the 350 to 400 genotyped donors, around 81% fell in the genetic ancestry cluster associated with self-reported Caucasian donors. The study aimed to test whether signatures of past pathogen exposure could be identified by cataloging public T cell receptors. Using immunosequencing, the study profiled T cell repertoires from 666 subjects and related those repertoires to cytomegalovirus serostatus. Besides the first cohort of approximately 710 subjects, a separate validation cohort made up of roughly 120 different subjects was used. To predict cytomegalovirus infection status, the study brought together high-throughput TCR immunosequencing, statistical association of individual TCRs with disease status, and machine learning. To study patterns of TCR occurrence, a later analysis re-analyzed previously published TCR beta repertoires from under 750 donors and added high-resolution HLA genotyping. Rather than drawing on any new phenotypic data, the later analysis identified candidate immune exposures from TCR beta sequences and the way those sequences occurred across donors. An earlier analysis of some 600 of the donors applied high-throughput TCR beta sequencing to assess whether each TCR beta V gene segment acted as functional or pseudogenic. Donor age, sex, ethnicity and CMV serostatus were collected together with the repertoire data. In a later genetic analysis, genome-wide SNP genotypes for about three fifths of the roughly 670 donors were used, and that subset was treated as a discovery cohort. All discovery cohort repertoires had been generated on a single sequencing platform. HLA typing covered class I and class II loci at four-digit resolution. The number of donors typed differed by locus, with roughly 620-640 for A, B, C, DRB1 and DQB1, more than 500 for DQA1, about 610 for DPA1, and around 430 for DPB1. Several DR-DQ haplotypes were handled as single units for association and clustering because linkage in the cohort was strong. Among 300 to 500 genotyped donors of the cohort, an average of around 220,000 unique TCR beta nucleotide sequences was sequenced per donor, of which approximately 19% were non-productive.

The library was prepared using the immunoSEQ multiplex PCR assay. A mixture of 60 forward primers for TCR Vbeta segments and 13 reverse primers for TCR Jbeta segments was used in the multiplex PCR. The CDR3 region of rearranged TCR beta genes was amplified from genomic DNA with a multiplex PCR assay. The Illumina HiSeq System was used to sequence the amplified TCR beta libraries as 87-base-pair reads. The authors processed their data as follows. A later analysis counted tens of millions of unique TCR beta chains across the 640 or so repertoires, and 10 million to 12 million of these chains were shared by at least two donors. A nearest-neighbor algorithm error-corrected the raw reads and collapsed the reads into unique sequences, merging closely related sequences to remove PCR and sequencing errors. V, D and J gene segments were assigned by aligning CDR3 sequences to IMGT reference sequences. Each retained sequence needed at least a six-nucleotide match to both a V gene segment and a J gene segment. Rearrangements were classified as productive when the CDR3 lacked stop codons and remained in frame with V and J, and all other rearrangements were classified as non-productive. Following IMGT convention, CDR3 was defined as the stretch from the second conserved V-encoded cysteine up to the conserved J-encoded phenylalanine. The earlier analysis of 550 to 650 of the donors excluded any sequence lacking an unambiguous match to a single V gene segment. In an earlier analysis of about 590 of the donors, a V segment was called functional when productive rearrangements were above 56.7%, and segregating when the standard deviation between donors exceeded 5%. A statistical classification framework was developed to diagnose cytomegalovirus status using the catalog of TCR beta chain sequences. V and J gene assignment, in a later analysis, came from comparing TCR nucleotide sequences with IMGT/GENE-DB human TR gene sequences. In a later analysis, CDR3 sequences and most-parsimonious VDJ recombination scenarios were assigned using the TCRdist pipeline. A later analysis defined each TCR beta chain by its CDR3 amino acid sequence plus V-gene family, and excluded reads lacking a unique V-gene family. To address suspected cross-contamination and a sequencing artifact, a later analysis removed a few hundred highly shared, low-generation-probability nucleotide sequences. A later analysis calculated a clonal expansion index for each public chain from normalized within-repertoire ranks of inferred template counts. Generation probabilities in a later analysis came from a VDJ recombination model fitted to out-of-frame rearrangements, and those results were checked against IGoR. A later analysis scored TCR-TCR, TCR-HLA and TCR-CMV co-occurrence with hypergeometric tests, applying a repertoire-size bias correction to TCR pairs. False discovery rates were estimated in a later analysis by permuting HLA or CMV assignments 20 times. In a later analysis, co-occurring TCRs were grouped using DBSCAN, with TCRdist sequence similarity added in when clustering inside HLA-allele-positive subsets. Co-occurrence clustering excluded repertoires with fewer than 30,000 or more than 120,000 public chains, plus five with anomalous nucleotide sharing. TCRdb limited this immuneACCESS table to in-frame rearrangements with V and J called. A share of clones is missing; checked studies link under half to unresolved V genes, and the rest is unexplained. V and J calls and clone size come straight from that table; D and trimming were deduced from the DNA. This sample's table contains 50,000 to 60,000 clones. Approximately 10% of the sample is taken by the ten largest.

Beyond this particular receptor, the publication reports: HLA typing was unavailable for some donors at each locus, so association tests used only the typed subset. Across donors, most TCR sequences were observed very rarely, whereas some public TCRs were present in many individuals. In vitro tests confirmed that three of the cytomegalovirus-associated TCR beta chains recognize cytomegalovirus antigens. An association between a missense DCLRE1C variant and V-gene and J-gene trimming of TCR beta chains was found in a later genetic analysis and replicated in an independent cohort. The authors suggested that the approach could potentially be extended to other disease states and immunological phenotypes. In an earlier analysis of about 600 of the donors, most TCR beta V segments appeared in productive rearrangements about 87% or about 30% of the time, broadly matching IMGT annotations. A later analysis found that HLA-associated TCR beta chains were more clonally expanded and had lower generation probabilities than equally common non-associated chains. A further reported finding was that TCR beta sequences accurately predicted the HLA-A and HLA-B alleles for most subjects in the first cohort. When HLA alleles, especially DR and DQ, strongly co-occurred, attributing TCR associations to individual alleles was difficult. According to a later genetic analysis, donors in an Asian-associated ancestry cluster had fewer N-insertions in productive TCRs than the approximately 700-donor mean. Seventeen rarely observed V segments, including chromosome 9 orphons, were excluded from the earlier analysis of several hundred of the donors because counts were too low. A cluster of highly shared sequence variants was judged likely to be a technical artifact of the sequencing pipeline. Linkage disequilibrium might explain the correlated functional status among segregating V segments, but an unknown experimental factor could not be excluded. Some IMGT-functional V segments, including TRBV6-2 and TRBV6-3, could not be told apart with the 87-base-pair reads, so those segments were excluded. The presence/absence analyses assumed that sequencing depth was roughly uniform across donors, and that assumption may not be true. In a later analysis, TCR association rates were found to vary across HLA loci, with the most associated TCRs seen for DRB1 alleles and the fewest for HLA-C alleles. In the study, about 150 TCR beta chains were listed as associated with cytomegalovirus. Immune exposure information for the cohort was limited to CMV serostatus. At a false discovery rate of 0.05, a later analysis linked around 15,000 TCR beta sequences to specific HLA alleles. The classifier was reported to diagnose cytomegalovirus status with high specificity and sensitivity in both the original and validation cohorts. According to a later analysis, parvovirus B19, influenza, CMV and Epstein-Barr virus appeared linked to several top co-occurrence clusters. This cohort had only TCR beta chains sequenced, and the lack of alpha or paired-chain data limited which features could be detected. A later analysis found that most CMV-associated TCR beta chains appeared HLA-restricted, with HLA associations seemingly driven largely by CMV exposure.

Sequencing was performed on PBMCs. The chain uses TRBV14 and TRBJ2-5; 10 junctional bases match TRBD1. The source of this sequence is a woman aged 50 to 65 in good health and CMV-seropositive. The sequenced DNA is TGTGCCAGCAGCCTACGGACAGGGGGCCAAGAGACCCAGTACTTC. Its protein product is CASSLRTGGQETQYF.